This entry features one T cell receptor (beta chain) sequence. Its antigen is undetermined. Here immunoSEQ multiplex PCR was the method, and the copy in TCRdb shows in-frame clones only, minus some. The data hold about 120,000 clones, with roughly 90% observed a single time. The CDR3 has 16 residues. CDR1 MDHEN and CDR2 SYDVKM come from the germline V gene. V dropped 4 bases and J dropped 1 base, with 14 bases sitting between them. The record originates from a study of cytomegalovirus exposure and HLA in healthy donors. Across the study: A later analysis reported the 120 validation repertoires used the same platform as the roughly 700 first-cohort repertoires. Whole-study findings and limits: The tendency of first-cohort TCR clusters to co-occur in the 120 or so validation repertoires was identified by a subsequent analysis. Most sequenced TCRs were rare (though some public TCRs occurred in many donors). 150 or so TCR beta chains were listed as cytomegalovirus-associated.

The J gene is TRBJ2-4, the V gene TRBV28; possibly TRBD2 for D (5 bases). The origin of this receptor is a woman aged 18-29 years in good health and CMV-seropositive. Input material: PBMCs. The CDR3 DNA sequence: TGTGCCAGCAGTTCCGGGGAGTATAGGGCCAAAAACATTCAGTACTTC. Translation: CASSSGEYRAKNIQYF.